The next 5 T cell receptor beta chains were all read from a single sample in a study of cytomegalovirus exposure and HLA in healthy donors. PCR primers comprised 60 Vbeta and 13 Jbeta primers. Sequencing was performed with immunoSEQ multiplex PCR; in TCRdb, only in-frame clones are kept and a portion is missing. The sample lists about 130,000 clones, around three quarters seen once, with 3.3% in the top ten. The sample comprised PBMCs. Receptor source: a male donor in good health and CMV-seronegative.

Concerning this clone itself: Germline is not matched at one junction end, which may reflect a read error. The rearrangement joins TRBV7-9 to TRBJ1-2; 7 nucleotides align to TRBD1. The CDR3 spans 12 residues. Germline V lookup: CDR1 SEHNR, CDR2 FQNEAQ (reference sequence). The CDR3 loop is CSSSLLTGSYTF. CDR3 sequence (DNA): TGTTCCAGCAGCTTACTGACAGGGAGCTACACCTTC.

V usage is TRBV19 and J usage is TRBJ1-2, with a tentative D call TRBD1 (6 bases). CDR1 is LNHDA, CDR2 SQIVND, per germline (reference sequence). CDR3 length equals 13 residues. Trimming cost V 7 bases and J 7 bases, with 16 bases left between them. This chain's CDR3 is CASTMVAGAGYTF. CDR3 DNA: TGTGCCAGTACAATGGTGGCAGGGGCTGGCTACACCTTC.

The rearrangement uses TRBV4-1 and TRBJ2-5, with a possible D match to TRBD2 (5 bases). V shed 1 base and J shed 11 bases, with 17 bases lying between them. CDR1 is MGHRA and CDR2 is YSYEKL in the germline V gene. The CDR3 has 14 amino acids. The CDR3 here is CASSQGSVWGEQYF. The CDR3 nucleotides are TGCGCCAGCAGCCAAGGATCGGTCTGGGGAGAGCAGTACTTC.

The rearrangement uses TRBV27 and TRBJ2-2; a possible D gene is TRBD2 (5 bases). Germline V gene lookup returns CDR1 MNHEY and CDR2 SMNVEV (reference sequence). CDR3 length: 15 residues. Between the trimmed V and J ends, which lost 2 bases and 6 bases, there was a span of 13 bases. The CDR3 here is CASSLVSGFAGELFF. As DNA, the CDR3 is TGTGCCAGCAGTTTAGTATCGGGGTTTGCCGGGGAGCTGTTTTTT.

This clone came up a few times. This chain joins TRBV5-1 and TRBJ2-3, with a tentative D call TRBD1 (6 bases). Trimming pared 5 bases from V and 6 bases from J, leaving 16 bases between. The CDR3 runs to 14 residues. Germline CDR1 and CDR2: SGHRS and YFSETQ. DNA of the CDR3: TGCGCCAGCAGTGGACAGACCCCCGGGGATACGCAGTATTTT. Amino acid sequence: CASSGQTPGDTQYF.